These T cell receptor beta chains were read from a single sample in a study of blood T cell repertoires in COVID-19. The assay was immunoSEQ multiplex PCR, and TCRdb's table has in-frame clones only and misses some. The repertoire has some 270,000 clones, about 80% of them found once; the top ten carry 15% to 18%. Source material: peripheral blood. The origin of the receptors is a person between 65 and 79 years old with COVID-19, enrolled during active disease. Each CDR3 is given with its conserved first and last residue. The D gene is left open where the match is weak.

D gene	V gene	J gene	CDR3 protein
TRBD1	TRBV7-3	TRBJ2-6	CASNPPRTGHSGANVLTF
NA	TRBV9	TRBJ2-3	CASSVQNGEGVLTDTQYF
NA	TRBV27	TRBJ2-2	CASSVWSLAVTGELFF
TRBD2	TRBV3-1/TRBV3-2	TRBJ2-4	CASSPLSYIAGVGRENIQYF
TRBD1	TRBV6-4	TRBJ1-4	CANRQGMTNEKLFF
NA	TRBV5-6	TRBJ1-6	CASSLDRVSPLHF
NA	TRBV3-1/TRBV3-2	TRBJ2-3	CASSPTLRPTDTQYF
TRBD2	TRBV7-7	TRBJ2-3	CASSPIAGESTDTQYF
TRBD1	TRBV19	TRBJ1-1	CASSIRGLNTEAFF
NA	TRBV4-3	TRBJ1-6	CASSQDTGNSPLHF
TRBD2	TRBV24-1	TRBJ2-1	CATSDPLAGGRDEQFF
NA	TRBV29-1	TRBJ2-1	CSAGGGQNEQFF
TRBD2	TRBV19	TRBJ2-5	CASRASGGAAVETQYF
TRBD1	TRBV29-1	TRBJ2-2	CSVGNRGNTGELFF
TRBD1	TRBV30	TRBJ2-6	CAWSPIGQGVTGANVLTF
NA	TRBV6-2/TRBV6-3	TRBJ2-2	CASSYSRGVTGELFF
TRBD1	TRBV24-1	TRBJ2-1	CATSDSGQGTYNEQFF
NA	TRBV15	TRBJ2-1	CATSRDWRTTRANEQFF
TRBD1	TRBV7-2	TRBJ2-5	CASSLGGTGLETQYF
NA	TRBV7-8	TRBJ1-1	CASSLGWIGEGTEAFF
TRBD2	TRBV5-1	TRBJ2-5	CASSFGSGGGETQYF
NA	TRBV7-9	TRBJ2-7	CASSKAGTPSYEQYF
NA	TRBV28	TRBJ2-7	CASRGGTGREQYF
NA	TRBV20-1	TRBJ2-7	CSSQSYEQYF
NA	TRBV7-9	TRBJ2-2	CASSFETEHRGAVF
NA	TRBV6-5	TRBJ2-1	CASRNPTGALGEQFF